This entry lists 3 T cell receptor beta chains sequenced from one sample in a study of monozygotic twins with inflammatory bowel disease. Each CDR3 protein gets one entry in TCRdb, which reprocessed the 5' RACE reads and gives no DNA. The ten top clones account for about 2.2%, within a sample of 350,000 to 550,000 distinct CDR3 sequences. Sample: blood. These receptors were obtained from a human donor with ulcerative colitis or Crohn's disease, or a healthy co-twin of an affected twin (not recorded which).

The V call is TRBV5-1, the J call TRBJ2-2; checking the TCRdb D call of TRBD2 is not possible without DNA. There are 15 residues in the CDR3. Germline values: CDR1 SGHRS, CDR2 YFSETQ. CDR3 region: CASSLAGVDTGELFF.

This chain joins TRBV25-1 and TRBJ2-7; without DNA, the TCRdb call of TRBD1 cannot be checked. This CDR3 is 15 amino acids long. The germline V gene has CDR1 MGHDK and CDR2 SYGVNS. The CDR3 region is CASSDSGDFSYEQYF.

The chain uses TRBV6-4 and TRBJ2-1. CDR3 length: 13 residues. Germline V gene data show CDR1 as MRHNA and CDR2 as SNTAGT. This CDR3 reads CASSDGDYNEQFF.